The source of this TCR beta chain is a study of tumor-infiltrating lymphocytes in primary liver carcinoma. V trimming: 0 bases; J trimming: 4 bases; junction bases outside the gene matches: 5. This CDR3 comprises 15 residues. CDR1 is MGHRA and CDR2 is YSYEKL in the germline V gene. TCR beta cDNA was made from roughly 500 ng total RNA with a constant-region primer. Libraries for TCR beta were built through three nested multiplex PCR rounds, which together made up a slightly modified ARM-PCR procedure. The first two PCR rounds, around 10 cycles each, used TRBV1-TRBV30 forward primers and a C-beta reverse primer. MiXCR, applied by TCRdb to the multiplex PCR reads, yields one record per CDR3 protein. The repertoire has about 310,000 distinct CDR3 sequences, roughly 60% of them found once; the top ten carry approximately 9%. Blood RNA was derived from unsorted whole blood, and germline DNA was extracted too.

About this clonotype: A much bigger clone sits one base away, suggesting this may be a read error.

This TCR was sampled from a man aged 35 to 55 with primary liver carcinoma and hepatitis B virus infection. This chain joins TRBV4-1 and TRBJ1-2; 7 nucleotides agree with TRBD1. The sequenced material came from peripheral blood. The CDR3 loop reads CASSQEGQGGYGYTF. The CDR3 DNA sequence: TGCGCCAGCAGCCAAGAGGGGCAGGGGGGCTATGGCTACACCTTC.